This paragraph covers one T cell receptor (beta chain) sequence. Its antigen is still unknown. Using immunoSEQ multiplex PCR, the repertoire was profiled, and TCRdb retains in-frame clones only, with some absent. The sample carries around 180,000 clones, roughly 91% recorded once. This specimen belongs to a study of T cell responses to AZD1222 COVID-19 vaccine. General study results and limits: The study found vaccine-associated CD4 TCRs spanning spike, dominant at 160-218 and 743-854. The study found Spike-specific TCR breadth and depth rose after two AZD1222 doses.

Investigators merged groups given second doses at roughly 4 or roughly 12 weeks. The CDR3 has 10 amino acids. Germline CDR1 SGHAT, CDR2 FQDESV (reference sequence). V was clipped by 5 bases and J by 9 bases, with 8 bases between them. This receptor was obtained from an adult who received the AZD1222 COVID-19 vaccine. This chain joins TRBV11-1 and TRBJ2-7, with D possibly being TRBD1 (5 bases). This sample comprised peripheral blood, obtained 28 days after the second AZD1222 dose. CDR3 residues: CASSNQGQYF. DNA of the CDR3: TGTGCCAGCAGCAACCAGGGGCAGTACTTC.